The 21 T cell receptor beta chains presented below share a single source sample, sequenced in a study of blood T cell repertoires in COVID-19. Clones were read by immunoSEQ multiplex PCR, and TCRdb kept only the in-frame ones, dropping some. This table holds about 170,000 clones, roughly 87% found once. The material sequenced was PBMCs or T cells enriched from blood (not recorded which). Receptors were obtained from a human donor with acute COVID-19. The donor label of this sample is uncertain.

The rearrangement links TRBV5-1 to TRBJ1-1; D is undetermined. CDR3 size: 15 residues. The V end lost 2 bases, the J end lost 0 bases, and 11 bases lay between the germline ends. Germline CDR1 is SGHRS and CDR2 is YFSETQ. The CDR3 sequence: CASSLAGSLNTEAFF. The CDR3, as DNA: TGCGCCAGCAGCTTAGCAGGTTCCTTGAACACTGAAGCTTTCTTT.

Comment on this clone: Germline is not matched at one junction end, which may reflect a read error. The rearrangement joins TRBV15 to TRBJ2-7, with TRBD1 matching 9 bases. Germline values: CDR1 LNHNV, CDR2 YYDKDF (reference sequence). The length of the CDR3 is 13 residues. CDR3 loop: CATSNSRDRAPDF. The CDR3 DNA sequence: TGTGCCACCAGCAATTCCCGGGACAGGGCGCCGGACTTC.

The J gene is TRBJ2-3, the V gene TRBV7-9, with D possibly TRBD1 on 6 matching bases. Germline CDR1 and CDR2: SEHNR and FQNEAQ (reference sequence). The CDR3 is made up of 16 amino acids. V dropped 2 bases and J dropped 4 bases, with 16 bases sitting between them. The CDR3: CASSLLTGYLPDTQYF. The CDR3 coding sequence is TGTGCCAGCAGCTTACTGACAGGATACTTACCAGATACGCAGTATTTT.

The chain has TRBV10-3 and TRBJ1-1; 7 nucleotides match TRBD1. The CDR3 sequence is 13 residues long. V gave up 3 bases and J gave up 3 bases; unmatched junction bases: 1. CDR1 is ENHRY, CDR2 SYGVKD, per germline. CDR3 sequence reads: CAISDDRDTEAFF. The CDR3 DNA follows: TGTGCCATCAGTGACGACAGGGACACTGAAGCTTTCTTT.

This clone was detected only a few times. The rearrangement uses TRBV21-1 and TRBJ2-2; the table assigns TRBD1, which was not confirmed against the DNA. TRBV21-1 is shown as a pseudogene. This CDR3 spans 15 amino acids. The CDR3: CASSSGQGGPGELFF. The CDR3 DNA reads as TGTGCCAGCAGCTCTGGACAGGGAGGGCCCGGGGAGCTGTTTTTT.

This chain joins TRBV24-1 and TRBJ1-2; D remains ambiguous. The CDR3 runs 13 residues. Germline CDR1 is KGHDR and CDR2 is SFDVKD. Trimming removed 5 bases at V and 4 bases at J, with 10 bases between. The DNA for the CDR3 is TGTGCCACCAGTGCTGAGGCCTCCTATGGCTACACCTTC. Translating it yields CATSAEASYGYTF.

The gene calls are TRBV18 and TRBJ1-6, with TRBD1 as a possible D gene (6 bases). This CDR3 has 14 residues. CDR1 is KGHSH, CDR2 LQKENI, per germline. V lost 6 bases, J lost 7 bases, and 13 bases lay in between. The CDR3 is CASSPGARNSPLHF. In DNA form, the CDR3 reads TGTGCCAGCTCCCCAGGGGCCAGGAATTCACCCCTCCACTTT.

This chain links TRBV11-3 with TRBJ2-7; 13 bases are shared with TRBD2. Per germline, CDR1 SGHNT and CDR2 YENEEA. CDR3 size: 15 residues. With V trimmed by 6 bases and J by 2 bases, 4 bases remained unmatched. The CDR3: CASSSGLAGTYEQYF. CDR3 bases: TGTGCCAGCAGTTCGGGACTAGCGGGGACCTACGAGCAGTACTTC.

V usage is TRBV6-5 and J usage is TRBJ1-5; 9 nucleotides agree with TRBD1. This CDR3 has 14 amino acids. CDR1 is MNHEY, CDR2 SVGAGI, per germline. After removal of 6 bases from V and 3 bases from J, the junction contained 3 bases not matched to a gene. The CDR3 loop reads CASRGQGFNQPQHF. In DNA, the CDR3 is TGTGCCAGCAGAGGACAGGGGTTCAATCAGCCCCAGCATTTT.

V usage is TRBV11-2 and J usage is TRBJ2-5, with TRBD2 matching 9 bases. J gave up 2 bases and V 0 bases, and 1 base lay outside the gene matches. The CDR3 sequence is 15 residues long. Germline loops: CDR1 SGHAT, CDR2 FQNNGV. In nucleotides, the CDR3 is TGTGCCAGCAGCTTAGAAAGCGGGGGGCAAGAGACCCAGTACTTC. Translated: CASSLESGGQETQYF.

The V call is TRBV30, the J call TRBJ1-5; TRBD1 aligns across 7 bases. Looked up from germline, CDR1 is GTSNPN and CDR2 is SVGIG (reference sequence). CDR3 length: 14 amino acids. The V segment lost 1 base and the J segment 7 bases; nucleotides outside the gene matches: 7. For the CDR3, the DNA is TGTGCCTGGAGTGGACAGGGCTTCGGGCAGCCCCAGCATTTT. It codes for CAWSGQGFGQPQHF.

This clone was picked up one time. The gene calls are TRBV13 and TRBJ2-2; D call uncertain. CDR3 length equals 16 residues. Deletions cut 1 base from V and 6 bases from J, with 15 bases between. CDR1 is PRHDT, CDR2 FYEKMQ, per germline (reference sequence). CDR3 coding DNA: TGTGCCAGCAGCTTAGTTGGGTCGGCGGTCGCCGGGGAGCTGTTTTTT. The encoded protein is CASSLVGSAVAGELFF.

The chain combines TRBV5-4 with TRBJ2-5; a weak D match, TRBD2 (6 bases). With 4 bases removed from V and 1 base from J, the gap between germline ends came to 14 bases. This CDR3 contains 15 residues. Germline V lookup: CDR1 SGHNT, CDR2 YYREEE (reference sequence). The CDR3 nucleotides are TGTGCCAGCAGCCCTGAGGAGGGTACCCAAGAGACCCAGTACTTC. This codes for CASSPEEGTQETQYF.

This chain connects TRBV11-3 to TRBJ2-2; no firm D call. V dropped 5 bases and J dropped 10 bases, with 14 bases sitting between them. CDR3 length: 13 amino acids. Looked up from germline, CDR1 is SGHNT and CDR2 is YENEEA. The CDR3 region has the DNA TGTGCCAGCAGCCCGCCTACCGCCGCGGAGCTGTTTTTT. Amino acids: CASSPPTAAELFF.

This clone showed up just a few times. V gene TRBV5-6 combines with J gene TRBJ2-7; 8 bases are shared with TRBD1. In germline, CDR1 is SGHDT, CDR2 YYEEEE. This CDR3 region has 15 residues. Trimming cost V 5 bases and J 2 bases; bases outside gene matches: 9. The CDR3 DNA is TGTGCCAGCAGTTGGCCAGGACAGGGACCCTACGAGCAGTACTTC. This codes for CASSWPGQGPYEQYF.

In its sample, this clone was seen a few times. The CDR3 here is CASSLTDWGGPQPQHF. The CDR3 region has the DNA TGTGCCAGCAGTTTAACGGACTGGGGAGGGCCTCAGCCCCAGCATTTT. The J gene is TRBJ1-5, the V gene TRBV28; D ambiguous. CDR1 MDHEN and CDR2 SYDVKM come from the germline V gene. The CDR3 is made up of 16 amino acids. V lost 2 bases and J 6 bases, leaving 17 bases between the germline ends.

The chain recombines TRBV3-1 (or the pseudogene TRBV3-2) with TRBJ1-2; tentative D call: TRBD1 (6 bases). CDR3 size: 15 residues. Germline CDR1 is LGHDT and CDR2 is YNNKEL (reference sequence). V dropped 4 bases and J dropped 4 bases, with 16 bases sitting between them. CDR3 amino acids: CASSPLGALGYGYTF. The DNA of the CDR3 is TGTGCCAGCAGCCCCCTGGGGGCGCTGGGCTATGGCTACACCTTC.

J is TRBJ2-7 and V is TRBV4-3; 10 bases line up with TRBD1. Per germline, CDR1 LGHNA and CDR2 YSLEER. CDR3 size: 15 residues. With V trimmed by 4 bases and J by 2 bases, 5 bases remained unmatched. CDR3 residues: CASSPGQGGAYEQYF. The CDR3 bases are TGCGCCAGCAGCCCCGGACAGGGGGGGGCCTACGAGCAGTACTTC.

V and J are TRBV6-2 or TRBV6-3 and TRBJ2-5; the D gene is possibly TRBD1 (6 bases). Trimming cost V 2 bases and J 3 bases, with 10 bases left between them. This CDR3 comprises 14 residues. Germline V lookup: CDR1 MNHEY, CDR2 SVGEGT. The CDR3 region has the DNA TGTGCCAGCAGTTACGGTACAGGGAAAGAGACCCAGTACTTC. Translated, it gives CASSYGTGKETQYF.

The sample holds one count of this clone. The chain recombines TRBV3-1 (or the pseudogene TRBV3-2) with TRBJ2-1; 11 bases map to TRBD1. The CDR3 totals 15 residues. The V segment lost 6 bases and the J segment 9 bases; nucleotides outside the gene matches: 10. Germline CDR1 reads LGHDT; CDR2 reads YNNKEL (reference sequence). For the CDR3, the DNA is TGTGCCAGCAGTTCCGGGACAGGGGGGTTTAGTGAGCAGTTCTTC. Residues: CASSSGTGGFSEQFF.

This sequence joins TRBV19 and TRBJ1-5; the D gene is possibly TRBD1 (6 bases). Per the germline V gene, CDR1 is LNHDA and CDR2 is SQIVND (reference sequence). Trimming left V 9 bases short and J 7 bases short, with 25 bases between. The CDR3 covers 16 residues. As DNA, the CDR3 is TGTGCCAGCGGGCTAGAATTTACAGGGATCGAGCAGCCCCAGCATTTT. This encodes CASGLEFTGIEQPQHF. Using reference TRBV19 and TRBJ1-5 for the parts outside the CDR3, the full variable domain is DGGITQSPKYLFRKEGQNVTLSCEQNLNHDAMYWYRQDPGQGLRLIYYSQIVNDFQKGDIAEGYSVSREKKESFPLTVTSAQKNPTAFYLCASGLEFTGIEQPQHFGDGTRLSIL.